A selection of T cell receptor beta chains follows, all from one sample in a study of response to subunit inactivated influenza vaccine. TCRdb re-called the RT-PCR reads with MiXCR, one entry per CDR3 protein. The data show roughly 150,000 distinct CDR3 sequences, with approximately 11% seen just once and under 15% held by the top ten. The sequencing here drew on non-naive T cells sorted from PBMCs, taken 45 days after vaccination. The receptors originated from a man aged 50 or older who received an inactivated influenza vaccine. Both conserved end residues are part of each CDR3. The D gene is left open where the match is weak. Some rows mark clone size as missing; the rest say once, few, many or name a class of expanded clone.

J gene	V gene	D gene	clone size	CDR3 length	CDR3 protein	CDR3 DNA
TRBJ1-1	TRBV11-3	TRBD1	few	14	CASSRNRGDTEAFF	TGTGCCAGCAGCCGCAACAGGGGAGACACTGAAGCTTTCTTT
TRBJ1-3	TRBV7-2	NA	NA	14	CASQTGGSGNTIYF	TGTGCCAGTCAGACCGGGGGCTCTGGAAACACCATATATTTT
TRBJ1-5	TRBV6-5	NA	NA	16	CASSYSYGGESQPQHF	TGTGCCAGCAGTTACTCGTATGGGGGGGAGAGTCAGCCCCAGCATTTT
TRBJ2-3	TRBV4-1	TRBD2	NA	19	CASSHQRERGDPSGDTQYF	TGCGCCAGCAGCCATCAACGAGAGCGGGGAGACCCCTCGGGAGATACGCAGTATTTT
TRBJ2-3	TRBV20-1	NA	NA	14	CSAWNDGSTDTQYF	TGCAGTGCGTGGAATGACGGTAGCACAGATACGCAGTATTTT
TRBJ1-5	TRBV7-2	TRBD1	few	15	CASSFYGDSNQPQHF	TGTGCCAGCAGCTTCTACGGGGACAGTAATCAGCCCCAGCATTTT
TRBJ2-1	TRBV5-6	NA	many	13	CASSLVSGSEQFF	TGTGCCAGCAGCTTGGTCAGCGGGTCCGAGCAGTTCTTC
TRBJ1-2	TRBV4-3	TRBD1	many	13	CASSQDRGGGYTF	TGCGCCAGCAGCCAAGACAGGGGGGGAGGCTACACCTTC
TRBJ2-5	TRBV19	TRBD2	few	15	CASSPTGTSIETQYF	TGTGCCAGTAGTCCAACCGGGACTAGCATCGAGACCCAGTACTTC
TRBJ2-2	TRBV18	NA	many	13	CASSPRRSGELFF	TGTGCCAGCTCACCCAGAAGAAGCGGGGAGCTGTTTTTT
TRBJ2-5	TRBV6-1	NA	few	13	CASPKGGAETQYF	TGTGCCAGCCCCAAGGGGGGGGCGGAGACCCAGTACTTC
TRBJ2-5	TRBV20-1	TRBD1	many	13	CSASKGQQETQYF	TGCAGTGCTAGTAAGGGACAGCAAGAGACCCAGTACTTC
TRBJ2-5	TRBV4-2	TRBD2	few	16	CASSQATSGGAETQYF	TGTGCCAGCAGCCAAGCGACTAGCGGGGGGGCAGAGACCCAGTACTTC
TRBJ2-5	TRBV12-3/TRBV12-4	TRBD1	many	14	CASSRQGRQETQYF	TGTGCCAGCAGCCGACAGGGCCGGCAAGAGACCCAGTACTTC
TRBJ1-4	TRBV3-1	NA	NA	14	CASSQEADNEKLFF	TGTGCCAGCAGCCAAGAGGCCGATAATGAAAAACTGTTTTTT
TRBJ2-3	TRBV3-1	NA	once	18	CASCSPNGHHTPQDTQYF	TGTGCCTCCTGCAGCCCTAACGGACATCACACACCTCAAGATACGCAGTATTTT
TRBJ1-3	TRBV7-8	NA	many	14	CASSLGTTGNTIYF	TGTGCCAGCAGCTTAGGAACTACTGGAAACACCATATATTTT
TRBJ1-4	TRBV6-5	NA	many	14	CASSYLQFNEKLFF	TGTGCCAGCAGTTATCTGCAGTTTAATGAAAAACTGTTTTTT
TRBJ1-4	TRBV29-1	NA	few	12	CSVSGYNEKLFF	TGCAGCGTTTCAGGATATAATGAAAAACTGTTTTTT
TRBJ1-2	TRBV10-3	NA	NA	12	CAISEQGYGYTF	TGTGCCATCAGTGAGCAGGGTTATGGCTACACCTTC
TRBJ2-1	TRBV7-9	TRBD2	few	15	CASSQGLAFYNEQFF	TGTGCCAGCAGCCAAGGACTAGCGTTCTACAATGAGCAGTTCTTC
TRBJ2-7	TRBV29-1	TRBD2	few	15	CSVEDRAAGIDEQYF	TGCAGCGTTGAAGATCGGGCAGCGGGAATCGACGAGCAGTACTTC
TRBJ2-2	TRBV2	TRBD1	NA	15	CASSVGTANTGELFF	TGTGCCAGCAGTGTCGGGACAGCCAACACCGGGGAGCTGTTTTTT
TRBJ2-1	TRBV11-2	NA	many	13	CASSSPPGDEQFF	TGTGCCAGCAGCTCCCCCCCGGGGGATGAGCAGTTCTTC
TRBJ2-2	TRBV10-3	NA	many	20	CAISNAPGLTVFRATGELFF	TGTGCCATCAGTAACGCCCCGGGACTTACAGTTTTCCGCGCCACCGGGGAGCTGTTTTTT
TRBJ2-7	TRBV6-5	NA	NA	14	CASILGGPLEEQYF	TGTGCCAGCATTTTAGGTGGCCCTCTGGAGGAGCAGTACTTC
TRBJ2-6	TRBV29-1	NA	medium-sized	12	CSVNSGANVLTF	TGCAGCGTGAACTCTGGGGCCAACGTCCTGACTTTC
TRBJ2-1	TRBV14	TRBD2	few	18	CASSQGGPGLVLFNEQFF	TGTGCCAGCAGCCAAGGGGGACCGGGACTAGTTCTATTCAATGAGCAGTTCTTC
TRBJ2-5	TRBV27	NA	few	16	CASSLMGGSRLETQYF	TGTGCCAGCAGTCTAATGGGGGGATCCAGGTTGGAGACCCAGTACTTC
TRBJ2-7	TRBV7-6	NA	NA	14	CASSATTRGYEQYF	TGTGCCAGCAGCGCCACGACTAGAGGCTACGAGCAGTACTTC
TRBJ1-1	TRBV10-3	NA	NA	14	CAISVGTGNTEAFF	TGTGCCATCAGTGTGGGAACAGGGAACACTGAAGCTTTCTTT
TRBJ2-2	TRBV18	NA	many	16	CASSRNAARDTGELFF	TGTGCCAGCTCACGCAATGCGGCCCGGGACACCGGGGAGCTGTTTTTT
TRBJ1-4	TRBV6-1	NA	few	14	CASSRRDRNEKLFF	TGTGCCAGCAGTCGGCGAGACAGGAATGAAAAACTGTTTTTT
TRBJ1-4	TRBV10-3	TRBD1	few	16	CATAPTGGRTNEKLFF	TGTGCCACCGCCCCCACAGGGGGAAGAACTAATGAAAAACTGTTTTTT
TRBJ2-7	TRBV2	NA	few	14	CASSDLVVSSEQYF	TGTGCCAGCAGTGATTTGGTTGTATCGTCCGAGCAGTACTTC